The 16 T cell receptor beta chains below were found in one sample sequenced in a study of OX40 agonist ivuxolimab in advanced cancers. The protocol was immunoSEQ multiplex PCR, while the TCRdb copy is restricted to in-frame clones and leaves out a portion. This table holds some 37,000 clones, about 87% found once. The specimen was CD4+ or CD8+ T cells sorted from blood, collected in a trial of the OX40 agonist ivuxolimab. These receptors all stem from an adult with an advanced solid tumor such as melanoma, head and neck, liver or kidney cancer.

The chain employs TRBV18 and TRBJ1-1; D possibly corresponds to TRBD1 (5 bases). The CDR3 has 13 amino acids. The V gene's germline CDR1 is KGHSH and CDR2 LQKENI. Trimming removed 2 bases at V and 1 base at J, with 5 bases between. This chain's CDR3 is CASSPGGNTEAFF. CDR3 DNA sequence: TGTGCCAGCTCACCAGGGGGGAACACTGAAGCTTTCTTT.

The gene calls are TRBV11-2 and TRBJ1-2; D is undetermined. The ends were cut back, 0 bases at V and 0 bases at J, with 14 bases in the middle. The germline V gene encodes CDR1 SGHAT and CDR2 FQNNGV. The CDR3 contains 17 residues. The CDR3: CASSLDRTRTTNYGYTF. DNA of the CDR3: TGTGCCAGCAGCTTAGATAGGACGAGGACTACTAACTATGGCTACACCTTC.

V is TRBV2 and J is TRBJ2-7, with a weak D call TRBD1 (5 bases). This CDR3 region has 18 residues. Germline V gene sequence: CDR1 SNHLY, CDR2 FYNNEI. Trimming cost V 5 bases and J 2 bases, with 25 bases left between them. The CDR3: CASSPFTLGRYSTYEQYF. The CDR3 DNA reads as TGTGCCAGCAGTCCATTCACCCTGGGGCGGTATTCCACCTACGAGCAGTACTTC.

The J gene is TRBJ1-2, the V gene TRBV27; TRBD1 aligns across 8 bases. This CDR3 is built from 13 residues. V shed 10 bases, J shed 4 bases, and the junction held 8 bases outside the gene matches. Germline V lookup: CDR1 MNHEY, CDR2 SMNVEV (reference sequence). The CDR3 DNA reads TGTGCCACCAGGGACAGGACTTCCTATGGCTACACCTTC. As protein: CATRDRTSYGYTF.

The rearrangement uses TRBV19 and TRBJ2-5; 8 bases fit TRBD1. The V gene's germline CDR1 is LNHDA and CDR2 SQIVND (reference sequence). Germline trimming cut 1 base from V and 5 bases from J; bases unmatched to any gene: 9. This CDR3 has 16 residues. Here the CDR3 reads CASSIGGQGILETQYF. Here the CDR3 DNA reads TGTGCCAGTAGTATAGGAGGACAGGGTATTCTCGAGACCCAGTACTTC.

CDR3 region: CASSPSAGGAETQYF. The CDR3, as DNA: TGTGCCAGCTCACCAAGCGCAGGGGGCGCCGAGACCCAGTACTTC. The chain uses TRBV18 and TRBJ2-5; 8 bases are shared with TRBD1. Germline-derived CDR1 and CDR2 are KGHSH and LQKENI. The V segment lost 2 bases and the J segment 5 bases; nucleotides outside the gene matches: 7. This CDR3 contains 15 residues.

This clone was counted a single time. J is TRBJ1-1 and V is TRBV29-1; D not resolved. The germline gives CDR1 SQVTM, CDR2 ANQGSEA. The CDR3 length is 13 residues. The V and J ends lost 2 bases and 2 bases respectively, with 9 bases between them. The chain's CDR3 is CSVESVANTEAFF. The CDR3 region has the DNA TGCAGCGTTGAATCGGTAGCAAACACTGAAGCTTTCTTT.

The chain couples TRBV7-9 to TRBJ2-1; no reliable D call. This CDR3 spans 12 amino acids. Looked up from germline, CDR1 is SEHNR and CDR2 is FQNEAQ (reference sequence). V was trimmed by 8 bases and J by 4 bases, leaving 9 bases between them. The CDR3 bases are TGTGCCAGCCTTGCGCGGTACAATGAGCAGTTCTTC. It codes for CASLARYNEQFF.

The V gene is TRBV5-4, the J gene TRBJ2-6; TRBD1 matches at 9 bases. Germline assignment: CDR1 SGHNT and CDR2 YYREEE (reference sequence). The CDR3 is 16 amino acids. V lost 5 bases and J lost 4; bases outside the gene matches: 7. CDR3 amino acids: CASSGTGWLGANVLTF. CDR3 sequence (DNA): TGTGCCAGCAGTGGGACAGGGTGGTTGGGGGCCAACGTCCTGACTTTC.

This clone was detected ten times or more. The V call is TRBV20-1, the J call TRBJ2-7; D unresolved. CDR3 size: 11 residues. V was pared by 3 bases and J by 5 bases, with 8 bases between. Germline CDR1 reads DFQATT; CDR2 reads SNEGSKA (reference sequence). The DNA of the CDR3 is TGCAGTGCTAGCGGTGGGAACGAGCAGTACTTC. Translated: CSASGGNEQYF.

V is TRBV7-6 and J is TRBJ2-1, with D hard to call. Germline CDR1 is SGHVS and CDR2 is FNYEAQ. Trimming shortened V by 6 bases and J by 7 bases, and 10 bases separated the two germline ends. The CDR3 loop spans 12 amino acids. The CDR3 protein is CASSSRQNEQFF. The DNA of the CDR3 is TGTGCCAGCAGTTCTCGTCAGAATGAGCAGTTCTTC.

The sample holds one count of this clone. The rearrangement joins TRBV19 to TRBJ2-2, with D hard to call. The CDR3 length is 14 residues. Trimming stripped 9 bases from V and 5 bases from J, with 16 bases between. Germline loops: CDR1 LNHDA, CDR2 SQIVND (reference sequence). The CDR3 nucleotides are TGTGCCAGCAACCTTGGGCAGCCGACCGGGGAGCTGTTTTTT. This codes for CASNLGQPTGELFF.

The genes are TRBV27 and TRBJ2-1; 8 bases are shared with TRBD2. Germline trimming cut 2 bases from V and 7 bases from J; bases unmatched to any gene: 10. This CDR3 is 16 amino acids long. CDR1 is MNHEY and CDR2 is SMNVEV in the germline V gene (reference sequence). The chain's CDR3 is CASSLLGTRSVNEQFF. CDR3 bases: TGTGCCAGCAGTTTACTTGGGACTAGGTCCGTTAATGAGCAGTTCTTC.

V gene TRBV7-9 combines with J gene TRBJ1-2, with D possibly TRBD1 on 6 matching bases. Trimming took off 3 bases at V and 7 bases at J, with 15 bases between the two ends. CDR3 length equals 14 residues. Germline lookup yields CDR1 SEHNR and CDR2 FQNEAQ (reference sequence). In nucleotides, the CDR3 is TGTGCCAGCAGCTTGGGGGCCGTCGGGACTGGCTACACCTTC. It yields the protein CASSLGAVGTGYTF.

J is TRBJ1-6 and V is TRBV7-2; D perhaps matches TRBD1 (5 bases). This CDR3 comprises 13 residues. Germline V lookup: CDR1 SGHTA, CDR2 FQGNSA. V dropped 1 base and J dropped 14 bases, with 12 bases sitting between them. In nucleotides, the CDR3 is TGTGCCAGCAGCTTAGAAGGTGGGGGTACCCTCCACTTT. This encodes CASSLEGGGTLHF.

The chain links TRBV10-3 to TRBJ2-1, with TRBD2 matching over 7 bases. The CDR3 extends over 13 amino acids. With 6 bases clipped from V and 5 bases from J, the junction kept 4 bases outside the gene matches. The germline V gene has CDR1 ENHRY and CDR2 SYGVKD. The CDR3 loop reads CAISPGLNNEQFF. The CDR3, as DNA: TGTGCCATCAGCCCGGGACTAAACAATGAGCAGTTCTTC.